Below are 21 T cell receptor beta chains sequenced from a single sample in a study of a mutant IDH1 vaccine in newly diagnosed glioma. Method: immunoSEQ multiplex PCR; TCRdb's copy keeps in-frame clones and lacks some. The data hold about 27,000 clones, with around four fifths observed a single time. These receptors' targets are unknown. Time point reported: week 35, safety follow-up. Vaccination used 300 ug of mutant IDH1 20-mer peptide per dose, with topical imiquimod. Sequences were derived from PBMCs, sampled from a glioma patient whose treatment included an IDH1 peptide vaccine. Source of these receptors: a man under 40 with glioma.

The J gene is TRBJ2-7, the V gene TRBV30; D not resolved. CDR3 size: 11 residues. The germline CDR1 and CDR2 sequences are GTSNPN and SVGIG (reference sequence). Trimming cost V 2 bases and J 7 bases, with 9 bases left between them. CDR3 sequence (DNA): TGTGCCTGGAGTTCCGGCGGAGAGCAGTACTTC. It specifies CAWSSGGEQYF.

The chain carries TRBV4-2 and TRBJ1-1, with a weak D call TRBD1 (6 bases). The ends were cut back, 1 base at V and 5 bases at J, with 11 bases in the middle. CDR3 length: 14 amino acids. Germline V gene lookup returns CDR1 LGHNA and CDR2 YNFKEQ. The CDR3 nucleotides read TGTGCCAGCAGCCAAGCGGGGGGCGCAACTGAAGCTTTCTTT. Translation: CASSQAGGATEAFF.

V usage is TRBV30 and J usage is TRBJ1-6; 7 bases are shared with TRBD1. Germline values: CDR1 GTSNPN, CDR2 SVGIG (reference sequence). V shed 0 bases and J 9 bases; nucleotides not matched to a gene: 11. The CDR3 is 16 amino acids. CDR3 coding DNA: TGTGCCTGGAGTGTAGAGGGGGCTGGTTTTTTTTCACCCCTCCACTTT. Translation: CAWSVEGAGFFSPLHF.

This clone was observed once. V and J are TRBV9 and TRBJ2-5, with 13 bases fitting TRBD2. Looked up from germline, CDR1 is SGDLS and CDR2 is YYNGEE. V trimming: 4 bases; J trimming: 4 bases; junction bases outside the gene matches: 10. The CDR3 runs to 17 residues. Here the CDR3 DNA reads TGTGCCAGCAGCCGGAGAGGCGGGACTAGCGGGGTAGAGACCCAGTACTTC. Its protein product is CASSRRGGTSGVETQYF.

The rearrangement joins TRBV6-1 to TRBJ2-1; 7 bases are a match to TRBD2. Germline CDR1 and CDR2: MNHNS and SASEGT. J was trimmed by 4 bases and V by 3 bases; bases with no gene match: 12. This CDR3 region has 17 residues. The CDR3: CASSDNPPSGVYNEQFF. CDR3 nucleotides: TGTGCCAGCAGTGACAACCCTCCGAGCGGGGTATACAATGAGCAGTTCTTC.

The CDR3 loop is CASSSDRDRNQPQHF. CDR3 nucleotide sequence: TGTGCCAGCAGTTCGGACAGGGACCGCAATCAGCCCCAGCATTTT. The chain couples TRBV6-5 to TRBJ1-5; 8 nucleotides align to TRBD1. The CDR3 loop spans 15 amino acids. Germline V gene lookup returns CDR1 MNHEY and CDR2 SVGAGI. V was clipped by 4 bases and J by 2 bases; unmatched bases: 4.

This clone showed up just once. The chain recombines TRBV7-9 with TRBJ2-7; perhaps D is TRBD1 or TRBD2 (5 bases each). V shed 4 bases and J shed 0 bases, with 7 bases lying between them. The CDR3 length is 13 residues. Germline CDR1 reads SEHNR; CDR2 reads FQNEAQ (reference sequence). The CDR3 bases are TGTGCCAGCAGCTCAGGGACCTCCTACGAGCAGTACTTC. Translated, it gives CASSSGTSYEQYF.

The rearrangement uses TRBV10-3 and TRBJ2-7; no clear D. CDR1 and CDR2 (germline): ENHRY, SYGVKD. The CDR3 has 13 amino acids. The V gene lost 0 bases and the J gene lost 0 bases, with 3 bases spanning the gap. CDR3 nucleotide sequence: TGTGCCATCAGTGAGTCGATCTCCTACGAGCAGTACTTC. It encodes CAISESISYEQYF.

The CDR3 nucleotides are TGTGCCAGCAGTCCCCTAGCGGGAGAAAACATTCAGTACTTC. Encoded protein: CASSPLAGENIQYF. The chain carries TRBV27 and TRBJ2-4, with 10 bases lining up with TRBD2. V shed 5 bases, J shed 5 bases, and the junction held 3 bases outside the gene matches. The germline V gene encodes CDR1 MNHEY and CDR2 SMNVEV (reference sequence). The length of the CDR3 is 14 residues.

This rearrangement joins TRBV19 to TRBJ1-5, with 7 bases fitting TRBD1. Germline loops: CDR1 LNHDA, CDR2 SQIVND (reference sequence). The CDR3 totals 15 residues. V dropped 3 bases and J dropped 4; count of bases not matched to a gene: 6. CDR3 in DNA: TGTGCCAGTAGTATGTTTGGGACAGCTAATCAGCCCCAGCATTTT. It is translated as CASSMFGTANQPQHF.

V usage is TRBV5-4 and J usage is TRBJ2-7; 9 nucleotides agree with TRBD2. CDR1 and CDR2 (germline): SGHNT, YYREEE (reference sequence). The CDR3 runs to 16 residues. V lost 1 base to trimming and J lost 5 bases; unmatched junction nucleotides: 10. CDR3 sequence reads: CASSLLFSGRYHEQYF. As DNA, the CDR3 is TGTGCCAGCAGCTTGCTGTTTAGCGGGAGATACCACGAGCAGTACTTC. The full variable domain, its missing parts supplied by reference TRBV5-4 and TRBJ2-7, is ETGVTQSPTHLIKTRGQQVTLRCSSQSGHNTVSWYQQALGQGPQFIFQYYREEENGRGNFPPRFSGLQFPNYSSELNVNALELDDSALYLCASSLLFSGRYHEQYFGPGTRLTVT.

This clone showed up just a few times. V gene TRBV30 combines with J gene TRBJ1-1, with D perhaps TRBD1 (6 bases). Germline CDR1 is GTSNPN and CDR2 is SVGIG (reference sequence). The CDR3 has 12 residues. V was cut by 3 bases and J by 10 bases, with 15 bases left in between. CDR3 sequence: CAWSEDRLRAFF. The DNA of the CDR3 is TGTGCCTGGAGCGAGGACAGACTAAGAGCTTTCTTT.

V gene TRBV7-2 combines with J gene TRBJ1-2; TRBD1 might be the D (5 bases). The germline V gene has CDR1 SGHTA and CDR2 FQGNSA. The CDR3 loop spans 15 amino acids. V was shortened by 5 bases and J by 0 bases, with 13 bases between the two germline ends. For the CDR3, the DNA is TGTGCCAGCAGCCCAGCGGGAGGGGCTAACTATGGCTACACCTTC. Amino acids: CASSPAGGANYGYTF.

The J gene is TRBJ2-7, the V gene TRBV19; 11 bases fit TRBD2. This CDR3 has 18 amino acids. Germline trimming cut 7 bases from V and 2 bases from J; bases unmatched to any gene: 16. The germline V gene encodes CDR1 LNHDA and CDR2 SQIVND (reference sequence). CDR3 in amino acids: CASILTPGLAGKTYEQYF. The CDR3, as DNA: TGTGCCAGTATCTTGACCCCCGGACTAGCGGGTAAAACCTACGAGCAGTACTTC.

This clone appeared once. The chain has TRBV18 and TRBJ1-1, with 7 nucleotides matching TRBD1. Looked up from germline, CDR1 is KGHSH and CDR2 is LQKENI. Germline trimming cut 3 bases from V and 1 base from J; bases unmatched to any gene: 5. The CDR3 totals 15 residues. The chain's CDR3 is CASSPQGGENTEAFF. The CDR3 DNA sequence: TGTGCCAGCTCACCCCAGGGGGGGGAGAACACTGAAGCTTTCTTT.

The CDR3 sequence is CASGGQGAYQPQHF. The CDR3 nucleotides are TGTGCCAGCGGGGGACAGGGGGCTTACCAGCCCCAGCATTTT. The V call is TRBV5-8, the J call TRBJ1-5, with 12 bases matching TRBD1. V was pared by 7 bases and J by 7 bases, with 6 bases of the junction left unmatched. Per germline, CDR1 SGHTS and CDR2 YDEGEE. There are 14 residues in the CDR3. The full variable domain, in which reference TRBV5-8 and TRBJ1-5 provide the parts outside the CDR3, is EAGVTQSPTHLIKTRGQQATLRCSPISGHTSVYWYQQALGLGLQFLLWYDEGEERNRGNFPPRFSGRQFPNYSSELNVNALELEDSALYLCASGGQGAYQPQHFGDGTRLSIL.

The CDR3 spells CSVEEVAGGPNEQYF. In DNA form, the CDR3 reads TGCAGCGTTGAGGAAGTAGCGGGAGGGCCTAACGAGCAGTACTTC. V is TRBV29-1 and J is TRBJ2-7; 11 nucleotides agree with TRBD2. CDR1 and CDR2 (germline): SQVTM, ANQGSEA. CDR3 size: 15 residues. With V trimmed by 3 bases and J by 5 bases, 9 bases remained unmatched.

This sequence joins TRBV19 and TRBJ2-6; possible D gene TRBD2, 5 bases. The germline CDR1 and CDR2 sequences are LNHDA and SQIVND (reference sequence). The ends were cut back, 7 bases at V and 0 bases at J, with 7 bases in the middle. CDR3 size: 14 residues. CDR3 in amino acids: CASNGDSGANVLTF. CDR3 coding DNA: TGTGCCAGTAACGGGGACTCTGGGGCCAACGTCCTGACTTTC.

The V gene is TRBV2, the J gene TRBJ1-1; possibly TRBD1 for D (5 bases). The V end lost 11 bases, the J end lost 7 bases, and 17 bases lay between the germline ends. The CDR3 loop spans 12 amino acids. Looked up from germline, CDR1 is SNHLY and CDR2 is FYNNEI. DNA for the CDR3: TGTGCCTGGCAGGGTTTAGGGAGTGAAGCTTTCTTT. Translated: CAWQGLGSEAFF.

The chain employs TRBV13 and TRBJ2-7, with 12 bases that match TRBD2. The V and J ends lost 4 bases and 3 bases, in that order; junction bases with no gene match: 16. In germline, CDR1 is PRHDT, CDR2 FYEKMQ (reference sequence). This CDR3 spans 19 amino acids. The CDR3 nucleotides read TGTGCCAGCAGCTCACACTCACGGACTAGCGGGACGACCCTCTACGAGCAGTACTTC. This translates into CASSSHSRTSGTTLYEQYF.

The gene calls are TRBV7-8 and TRBJ1-5; no clear D. Germline V gene sequence: CDR1 SGHVS, CDR2 FQNEAQ. V lost 5 bases and J 0 bases, leaving 11 bases between the germline ends. The CDR3 spans 15 residues. The CDR3 is CASSRARNSNQPQHF. In DNA, the CDR3 is TGTGCCAGCAGCCGAGCGAGGAATAGCAATCAGCCCCAGCATTTT.